The 20 T cell receptor beta chains listed next were all sequenced from one sample in a study of PD-1 blockade in mismatch repair-deficient tumors. Sequencing was performed with immunoSEQ multiplex PCR; in TCRdb, only in-frame clones are kept and a portion is missing. The sample consists of approximately 100,000 clones, 70% to 85% of them appearing once. Sample: peripheral blood, taken about 36 weeks after starting pembrolizumab. These receptors all come from an adult with mismatch repair-deficient cancer.

The chain has TRBV18 and TRBJ1-1; unclear D gene. This CDR3 spans 17 amino acids. V was clipped by 0 bases and J by 3 bases, with 17 bases between them. Germline CDR1 is KGHSH and CDR2 is LQKENI. In DNA, the CDR3 is TGTGCCAGCTCACCACCGCCCGGGCGGATCGGGTACACTGAAGCTTTCTTT. Its translation is CASSPPPGRIGYTEAFF.

The chain combines TRBV19 with TRBJ2-3, with D uncertain. Looked up from germline, CDR1 is LNHDA and CDR2 is SQIVND (reference sequence). Deletions cut 5 bases from V and 4 bases from J, with 13 bases between. The CDR3 runs 14 residues. CDR3 protein: CASSPFTSADTQYF. In nucleotides, the CDR3 is TGTGCCAGTAGTCCATTTACCTCCGCAGATACGCAGTATTTT.

The V call is TRBV19, the J call TRBJ2-7; 7 nucleotides line up with TRBD1. V dropped 4 bases and J dropped 4; count of bases not matched to a gene: 10. CDR3 size: 15 residues. In germline, CDR1 is LNHDA, CDR2 SQIVND (reference sequence). The CDR3 here is CASSNYRDRKYEQYF. CDR3 in DNA: TGTGCCAGTAGTAACTACCGGGACAGAAAATACGAGCAGTACTTC.

This clone was found once. This chain joins TRBV7-2 and TRBJ1-1; the D gene is possibly TRBD1 (6 bases). Trimming stripped 5 bases from V and 4 bases from J, with 17 bases between. The CDR3 contains 15 residues. Germline CDR1 is SGHTA and CDR2 is FQGNSA. CDR3 sequence: CASSRTGTGGTEAFF. CDR3 DNA sequence: TGTGCCAGCAGCCGAACAGGGACCGGGGGCACTGAAGCTTTCTTT.

Points on this clone: The sample carries other DNA sequences with the same CDR3. This chain joins TRBV7-9 and TRBJ2-1, with unresolved D. Germline values: CDR1 SEHNR, CDR2 FQNEAQ (reference sequence). This CDR3 is 12 amino acids long. The V and J ends lost 1 base and 5 bases respectively, with 3 bases between them. The CDR3 sequence is CASSLVDNEQFF. CDR3 bases: TGTGCCAGCAGCTTAGTGGACAATGAGCAGTTCTTC.

V is TRBV4-1 and J is TRBJ1-4; D not resolved. Germline V lookup: CDR1 MGHRA, CDR2 YSYEKL. The CDR3 has 16 amino acids. The V and J ends lost 1 base and 3 bases respectively, with 12 bases between them. Here the CDR3 reads CASSQVGGFANEKLFF. The CDR3 nucleotides read TGCGCCAGCAGCCAAGTAGGCGGGTTCGCTAATGAAAAACTGTTTTTT.

The genes are TRBV5-1 and TRBJ2-1; TRBD2 aligns across 7 bases. Germline V CDR1 and CDR2: SGHRS, YFSETQ. V dropped 0 bases and J dropped 15; count of bases not matched to a gene: 12. The CDR3 consists of 14 residues. CDR3 sequence (DNA): TGCGCCAGCAGCTTGGAGTTGACTAGCAGTGGTCGGTTCTTC. Encoded protein: CASSLELTSSGRFF.

The chain joins TRBV15 to TRBJ1-5; D is unclear. V lost 5 bases and J lost 5, with 13 bases in between. Looked up from germline, CDR1 is LNHNV and CDR2 is YYDKDF (reference sequence). This CDR3 region has 14 residues. CDR3 in DNA: TGTGCCACCAGCGCCTCGGGAGGGTATCAGCCCCAGCATTTT. Its protein product is CATSASGGYQPQHF.

The chain carries TRBV5-1 and TRBJ1-5, with D tentatively TRBD1 (5 bases). The CDR3 is 14 amino acids. V was shortened by 4 bases and J by 11 bases, with 19 bases between the two germline ends. The germline V gene encodes CDR1 SGHRS and CDR2 YFSETQ. CDR3 in DNA: TGCGCCAGCAGCCCGGGGACGGGGAACTGGGCCCAGCATTTT. It is translated as CASSPGTGNWAQHF.

This clone was counted once. This chain uses TRBV15 with TRBJ1-1; D not certain. Germline CDR1 reads LNHNV; CDR2 reads YYDKDF (reference sequence). The CDR3 sequence is 14 residues long. Trimming pared 0 bases from V and 5 bases from J, leaving 10 bases between. This CDR3 is CATSREPLRTEAFF. The CDR3 DNA is TGTGCCACCAGCAGAGAGCCCCTAAGGACTGAAGCTTTCTTT.

The chain employs TRBV9 and TRBJ2-5, with 7 bases aligning to TRBD2. J gave up 8 bases and V 0 bases, and 16 bases lay outside the gene matches. The CDR3 contains 17 residues. In germline, CDR1 is SGDLS, CDR2 YYNGEE. The CDR3 bases are TGTGCCAGCAGCGTAGGGTCAAGCGGGACCTTTTATAATACCCAGTACTTC. It is translated as CASSVGSSGTFYNTQYF. Drawing the rest from reference TRBV9 and TRBJ2-5, the complete variable domain is DSGVTQTPKHLITATGQRVTLRCSPRSGDLSVYWYQQSLDQGLQFLIQYYNGEERAKGNILERFSAQQFPDLHSELNLSSLELGDSALYFCASSVGSSGTFYNTQYFGPGTRLLVL.

A few counts support this clone. The chain couples TRBV5-6 to TRBJ2-7; 7 bases fit TRBD1. V dropped 6 bases and J dropped 0; count of bases not matched to a gene: 6. CDR3 length equals 14 residues. Germline loops: CDR1 SGHDT, CDR2 YYEEEE. This CDR3 reads CASTGWTGSYEQYF. The CDR3 region has the DNA TGTGCCAGCACCGGATGGACAGGCTCCTACGAGCAGTACTTC. Full variable domain (remainder filled in from reference TRBV5-6 and TRBJ2-7): DAGVTQSPTHLIKTRGQQVTLRCSPKSGHDTVSWYQQALGQGPQFIFQYYEEEERQRGNFPDRFSGHQFPNYSSELNVNALLLGDSALYLCASTGWTGSYEQYFGPGTRLTVT.

The V gene is TRBV4-3, the J gene TRBJ2-2; 8 nucleotides match TRBD2. Germline-derived CDR1 and CDR2 are LGHNA and YSLEER. This CDR3 has 16 amino acids. The V gene end was trimmed by 2 bases and the J gene end by 0 bases; junction bases not matched to a gene: 2. The CDR3 loop is CASSQQAGANTGELFF. Written as DNA, the CDR3 is TGCGCCAGCAGCCAACAAGCGGGAGCGAACACCGGGGAGCTGTTTTTT.

This chain links TRBV5-4 with TRBJ1-1, with 7 bases aligning to TRBD1. The CDR3 is 15 residues long. CDR1 is SGHNT and CDR2 is YYREEE in the germline V gene (reference sequence). Unmatched junction bases numbered 7, after V lost 5 bases and J lost 0 bases. This CDR3 is CASRRDRDMNTEAFF. CDR3 bases: TGTGCCAGCAGAAGGGACAGAGATATGAACACTGAAGCTTTCTTT.

The V gene is TRBV30, the J gene TRBJ2-2; D is undetermined. The V gene's germline CDR1 is GTSNPN and CDR2 SVGIG (reference sequence). V was pared by 0 bases and J by 6 bases, with 11 bases between. CDR3 size: 14 residues. The CDR3 protein is CAWSVGFSSGELFF. The CDR3 DNA reads as TGTGCCTGGAGTGTCGGGTTTTCCTCCGGGGAGCTGTTTTTT.

The chain links TRBV5-4 to TRBJ2-3; TRBD2 matches at 12 bases. V lost 4 bases, J lost 4 bases, and 10 bases stayed unmatched. CDR1 is SGHNT and CDR2 is YYREEE in the germline V gene (reference sequence). This CDR3 has 17 amino acids. The chain's CDR3 is CASSRPRLAGESDTQYF. CDR3 DNA sequence: TGTGCCAGCAGCCGACCCCGACTAGCGGGAGAATCAGATACGCAGTATTTT.

CDR3 bases: TGTGCCAGCAGCGTAGTTCCGGAGCGGATATACAATGAGCAGTTCTTC. Translated, it gives CASSVVPERIYNEQFF. V and J are TRBV9 and TRBJ2-1, with TRBD2 as a possible D gene (5 bases). Germline-derived CDR1 and CDR2 are SGDLS and YYNGEE. V lost 0 bases to trimming and J lost 4 bases, with 14 bases between them. The CDR3 has 16 amino acids. The full variable domain, in which reference TRBV9 and TRBJ2-1 provide the parts outside the CDR3, is DSGVTQTPKHLITATGQRVTLRCSPRSGDLSVYWYQQSLDQGLQFLIQYYNGEERAKGNILERFSAQQFPDLHSELNLSSLELGDSALYFCASSVVPERIYNEQFFGPGTRLTVL.

The chain has TRBV5-4 and TRBJ2-3; D call uncertain. This CDR3 comprises 12 residues. CDR1 is SGHNT, CDR2 YYREEE, per germline (reference sequence). With 0 bases removed from V and 3 bases from J, the gap between germline ends came to 2 bases. The CDR3 is CASSLDTDTQYF. For the CDR3, the DNA is TGTGCCAGCAGCTTGGATACAGATACGCAGTATTTT.

V usage is TRBV13 and J usage is TRBJ2-6, with a tentative D call TRBD2 (5 bases). V was pared by 2 bases and J by 0 bases, with 8 bases between. Germline CDR1 is PRHDT and CDR2 is FYEKMQ (reference sequence). The CDR3 runs to 16 residues. CDR3 coding DNA: TGTGCCAGCAGCTTATACCGGGGCTCTGGGGCCAACGTCCTGACTTTC. As protein: CASSLYRGSGANVLTF.

The chain joins TRBV5-1 to TRBJ2-3, with 9 bases fitting TRBD1. CDR1 and CDR2 from the germline V gene are SGHRS and YFSETQ. The CDR3 is made up of 15 amino acids. J gave up 4 bases and V 6 bases, and 9 bases lay outside the gene matches. The CDR3 nucleotides are TGCGCCAGCATCTCGACAGGGGGTACGCCAGATACGCAGTATTTT. This sequence encodes CASISTGGTPDTQYF.